This record concerns one TCR beta chain sequence. The antigen remains undetermined. The CDR3 runs to 18 residues. The V end was cut by 4 bases, the J end by 6 bases, with 26 bases between. CDR1 SGHKS and CDR2 YYEKEE come from the germline V gene (reference sequence). The record originates from a study of PD-1 blockade in classical Hodgkin lymphoma. Study-level points and caveats: It was CD4+ TCR diversity, not CD8+, that rose significantly by C4D1.

Each patient's relapse followed autologous stem cell transplantation, and brentuximab vedotin exposure varied. Relapsed/refractory classical Hodgkin lymphoma patients had complete, partial or progressive responses. Only in-frame clones appear in the TCRdb table, and some are missing; sequencing was by immunoSEQ multiplex PCR. The data hold roughly 40,000 clones, with approximately 91% observed a single time. The specimen was peripheral blood mononuclear cells (PBMCs), collected at baseline. The genes are TRBV5-5 and TRBJ1-5, with a tentative D call TRBD1 (6 bases). The sequence derives from a human donor with classical Hodgkin lymphoma. CDR3 nucleotide sequence: TGTGCCAGCAGCCCTCGGACAGCGGGCGGCCTCCTTCCTCAGCCCCAGCATTTT. Its translation: CASSPRTAGGLLPQPQHF.